A single T cell receptor beta chain is shown here with its context. The entry originates in a study of blood T cell repertoires in COVID-19. Across the study: The cDNA or gDNA used as material had been derived from T cells, B-cell-depleted T cells, or PBMCs.

This CDR3 has 14 residues. The V gene end was trimmed by 5 bases and the J gene end by 3 bases; junction bases not matched to a gene: 6. Germline V gene data show CDR1 as MDHEN and CDR2 as SYDVKM. In the original workflow: The assay estimated nucleated cells by amplifying reference gene primers. The table came from immunoSEQ multiplex PCR; TCRdb's copy has only in-frame clones and leaves some out. V and J calls plus clone size are reproduced from that table; the DNA served to infer D and trimming. The profile shows hundreds of thousands of clones, around 88% of them singletons. Source material: peripheral blood. This clonotype was obtained from a woman between 25 and 40 years old who had recovered from COVID-19. This chain connects TRBV28 to TRBJ1-2, with 7 nucleotides matching TRBD1. This CDR3 is CASSPWDSHYGYTF. The CDR3, as DNA: TGTGCCAGCAGTCCCTGGGACAGCCACTATGGCTACACCTTC.